Each of the 3 T cell receptor beta chains below was sequenced from the same sample in a study of cytomegalovirus exposure and HLA in healthy donors. TCRdb's table, derived via immunoSEQ multiplex PCR, lists solely in-frame clones and lacks some. The sample has more than 45,000 clones, 89% seen once; the top ten hold approximately 15%. The sequenced sample consisted of PBMCs. The receptor source for this set is a woman between 18 and 30 years old in good health and CMV-seronegative.

V is TRBV5-4 and J is TRBJ2-5, with 11 positions matching TRBD2. Germline CDR1 reads SGHNT; CDR2 reads YYREEE (reference sequence). This CDR3 spans 16 amino acids. J gave up 4 bases and V 0 bases, and 5 bases lay outside the gene matches. CDR3 nucleotide sequence: TGTGCCAGCAGCTTGGTAGCTAGCGGGAGGCGAGAGACCCAGTACTTC. This translates into CASSLVASGRRETQYF. Variable domain in full (rest from reference TRBV5-4 and TRBJ2-5): ETGVTQSPTHLIKTRGQQVTLRCSSQSGHNTVSWYQQALGQGPQFIFQYYREEENGRGNFPPRFSGLQFPNYSSELNVNALELDDSALYLCASSLVASGRRETQYFGPGTRLLVL.

Only a few counts were recorded for this clone. This chain links TRBV7-9 with TRBJ2-7; D uncertain. V lost 1 base to trimming and J lost 6 bases, with 10 bases between them. CDR3 length: 13 residues. Germline V gene data show CDR1 as SEHNR and CDR2 as FQNEAQ (reference sequence). Written as DNA, the CDR3 is TGTGCCAGCAGCTTAGGGCAGGTGGGCGAGCAGTACTTC. This codes for CASSLGQVGEQYF.

The chain couples TRBV18 to TRBJ2-7; 8 nucleotides align to TRBD2. There are 16 residues in the CDR3. Trimming took 3 bases from V and 3 from J; bases not matched to a gene: 10. Germline assignment: CDR1 KGHSH and CDR2 LQKENI. This CDR3 is CASSPRGIREGYEQYF. The CDR3 DNA is TGTGCCAGCTCACCCCGAGGAATACGGGAGGGCTACGAGCAGTACTTC.